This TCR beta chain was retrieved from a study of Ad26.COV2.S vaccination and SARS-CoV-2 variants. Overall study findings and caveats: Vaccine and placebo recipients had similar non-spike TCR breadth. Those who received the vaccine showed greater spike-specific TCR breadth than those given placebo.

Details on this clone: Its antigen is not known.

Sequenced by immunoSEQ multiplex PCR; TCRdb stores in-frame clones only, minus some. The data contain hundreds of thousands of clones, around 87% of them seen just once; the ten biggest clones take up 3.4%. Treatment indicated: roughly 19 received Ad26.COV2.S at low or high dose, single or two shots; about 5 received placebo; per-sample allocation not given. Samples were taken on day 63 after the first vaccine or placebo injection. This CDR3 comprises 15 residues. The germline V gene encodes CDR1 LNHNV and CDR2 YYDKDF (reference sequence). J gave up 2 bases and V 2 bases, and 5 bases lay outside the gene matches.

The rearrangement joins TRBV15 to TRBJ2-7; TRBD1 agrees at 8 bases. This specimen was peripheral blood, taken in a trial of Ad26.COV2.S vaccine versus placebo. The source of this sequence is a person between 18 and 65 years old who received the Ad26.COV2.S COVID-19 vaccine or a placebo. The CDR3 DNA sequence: TGTGCCACCAGCAGAAGGGGACAGGACCCCTACGAGCAGTACTTC. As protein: CATSRRGQDPYEQYF.